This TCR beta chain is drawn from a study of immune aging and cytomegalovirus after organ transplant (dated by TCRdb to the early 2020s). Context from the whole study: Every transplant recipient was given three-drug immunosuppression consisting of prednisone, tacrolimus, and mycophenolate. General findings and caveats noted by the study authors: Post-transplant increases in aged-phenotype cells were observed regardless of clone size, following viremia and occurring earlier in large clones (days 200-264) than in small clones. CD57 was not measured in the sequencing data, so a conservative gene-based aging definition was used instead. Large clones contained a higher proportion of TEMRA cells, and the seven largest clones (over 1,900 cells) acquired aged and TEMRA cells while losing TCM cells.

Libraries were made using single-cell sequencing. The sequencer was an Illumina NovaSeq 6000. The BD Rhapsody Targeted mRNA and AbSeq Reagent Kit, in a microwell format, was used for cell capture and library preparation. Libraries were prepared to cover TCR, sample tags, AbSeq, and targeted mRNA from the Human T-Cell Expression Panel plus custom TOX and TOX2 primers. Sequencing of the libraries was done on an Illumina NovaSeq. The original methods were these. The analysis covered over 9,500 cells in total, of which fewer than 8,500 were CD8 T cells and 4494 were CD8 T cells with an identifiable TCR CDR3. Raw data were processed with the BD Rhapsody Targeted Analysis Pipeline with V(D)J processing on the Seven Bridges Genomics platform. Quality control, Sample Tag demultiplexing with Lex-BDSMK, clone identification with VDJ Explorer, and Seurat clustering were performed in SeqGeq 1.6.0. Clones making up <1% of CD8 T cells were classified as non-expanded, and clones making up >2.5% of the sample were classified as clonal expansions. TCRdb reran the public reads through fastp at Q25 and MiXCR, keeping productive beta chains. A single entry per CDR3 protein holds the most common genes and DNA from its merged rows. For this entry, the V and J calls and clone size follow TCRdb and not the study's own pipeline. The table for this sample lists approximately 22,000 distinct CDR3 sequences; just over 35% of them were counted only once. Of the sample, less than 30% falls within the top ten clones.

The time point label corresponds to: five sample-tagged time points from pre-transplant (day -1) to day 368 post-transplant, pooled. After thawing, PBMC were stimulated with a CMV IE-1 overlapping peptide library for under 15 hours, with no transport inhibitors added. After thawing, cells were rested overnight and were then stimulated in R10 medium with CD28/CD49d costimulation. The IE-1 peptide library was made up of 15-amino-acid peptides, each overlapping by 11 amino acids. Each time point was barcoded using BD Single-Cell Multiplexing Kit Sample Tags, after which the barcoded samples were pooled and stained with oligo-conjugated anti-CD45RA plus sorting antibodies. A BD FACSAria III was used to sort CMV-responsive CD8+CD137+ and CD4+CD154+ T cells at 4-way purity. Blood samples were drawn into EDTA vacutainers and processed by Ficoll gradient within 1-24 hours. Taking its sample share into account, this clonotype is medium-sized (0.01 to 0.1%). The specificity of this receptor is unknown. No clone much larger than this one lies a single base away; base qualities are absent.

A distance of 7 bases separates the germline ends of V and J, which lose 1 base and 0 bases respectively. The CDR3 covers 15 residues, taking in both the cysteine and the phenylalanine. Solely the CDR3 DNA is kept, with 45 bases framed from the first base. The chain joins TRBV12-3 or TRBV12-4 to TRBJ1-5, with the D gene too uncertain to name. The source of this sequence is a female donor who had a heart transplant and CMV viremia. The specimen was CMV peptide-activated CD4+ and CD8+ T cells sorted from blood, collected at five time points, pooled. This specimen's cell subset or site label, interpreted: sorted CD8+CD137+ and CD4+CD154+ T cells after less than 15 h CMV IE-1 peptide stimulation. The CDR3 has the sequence CASSLEGYSNQPQHF. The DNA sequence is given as TGTGCCAGCAGTTTAGAGGGATATAGCAATCAGCCCCAGCATTTT.